This TCR beta chain stems from a study of CD8 T cells in ankylosing spondylitis. Regarding the study as a whole: Researchers report that disease-linked clones proved CD8+ and relatively rare in peripheral blood.

Using quantitative 5'-RACE with molecular barcodes, the authors made TCR beta libraries. One entry per CDR3 protein results from TCRdb running MiXCR on the 5' RACE reads. Among roughly 140,000 distinct CDR3 sequences, approximately 44% were seen once, and the ten largest hold around 15%. A few counts support this clonotype. Its antigen is unidentified. Germline V gives CDR1 ENHRY, CDR2 SYGVKD. The V and J ends lost 6 bases and 0 bases respectively, with 9 bases between them. The CDR3 loop spans 13 amino acids. The rearrangement joins TRBV10-3 to TRBJ2-7; a possible D gene is TRBD1 (6 bases). This sequence originates from a male donor with ankylosing spondylitis. Sequencing was done on a sample of synovial fluid, either unsorted or a sorted T cell fraction (not recorded which). The CDR3 loop is CAISGDTSYEQYF. The CDR3 bases are TGTGCCATCAGCGGGGACACCTCCTACGAGCAGTACTTC.